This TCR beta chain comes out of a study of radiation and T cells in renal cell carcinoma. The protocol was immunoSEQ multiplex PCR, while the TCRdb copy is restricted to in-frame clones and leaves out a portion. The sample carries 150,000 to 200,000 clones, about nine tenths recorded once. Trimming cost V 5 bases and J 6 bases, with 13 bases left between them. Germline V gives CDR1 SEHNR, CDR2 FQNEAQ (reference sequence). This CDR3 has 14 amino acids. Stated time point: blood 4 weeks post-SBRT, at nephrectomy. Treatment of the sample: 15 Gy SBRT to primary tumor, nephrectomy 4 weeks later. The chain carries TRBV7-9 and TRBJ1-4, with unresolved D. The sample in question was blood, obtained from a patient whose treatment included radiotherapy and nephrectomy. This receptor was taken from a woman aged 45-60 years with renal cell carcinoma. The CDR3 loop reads CASSRVGGHEKLFF. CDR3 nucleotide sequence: TGTGCCAGCAGCCGGGTAGGAGGTCATGAAAAACTGTTTTTT.